The sequence of this T cell receptor (beta chain) was determined in a study of blood T cells in healthy people across ages. This clonotype was detected a few times. Primed by a sample-barcoded 5' primer and a J-beta primer mix, a second PCR proceeded for 7 to 11 cycles. TCRdb processed the 5' RACE reads anew with MiXCR; each CDR3 protein has one entry. The profile shows roughly 800,000 distinct CDR3 sequences, more than 45% of them singletons. Total RNA, at least 5.5 micrograms per sample, came from PBMCs. The CDR3 runs to 15 residues. This clonotype was obtained from a man in his thirties or forties in good health. The J gene is TRBJ2-5, the V gene TRBV12-3 or TRBV12-4; D perhaps matches TRBD1 (5 bases). The end of the DNA aligns better with TRBJ2-7, so the J call may be wrong. Material: blood. The CDR3 region has the DNA TGTGCCAGCAGTTTGATCCAGGGTATTTTGAGCGAGCAGTACTTC. Translation gives CASSLIQGILSEQYF.